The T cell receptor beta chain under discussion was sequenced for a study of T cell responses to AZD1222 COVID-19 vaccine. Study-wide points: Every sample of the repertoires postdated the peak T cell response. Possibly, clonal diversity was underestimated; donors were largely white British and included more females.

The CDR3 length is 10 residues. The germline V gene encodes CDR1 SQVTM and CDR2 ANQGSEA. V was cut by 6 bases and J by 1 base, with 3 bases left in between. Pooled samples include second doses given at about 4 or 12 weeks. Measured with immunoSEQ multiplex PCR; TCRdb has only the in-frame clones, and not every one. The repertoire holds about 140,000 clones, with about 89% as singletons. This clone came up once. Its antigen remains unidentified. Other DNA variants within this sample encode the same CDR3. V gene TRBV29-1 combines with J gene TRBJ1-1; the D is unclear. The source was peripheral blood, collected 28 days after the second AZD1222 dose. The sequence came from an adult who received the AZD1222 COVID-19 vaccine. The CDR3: CSVQNTEAFF. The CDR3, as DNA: TGCAGCGTCCAGAACACTGAAGCTTTCTTT. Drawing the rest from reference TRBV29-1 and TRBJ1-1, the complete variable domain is SAVISQKPSRDICQRGTSLTIQCQVDSQVTMMFWYRQQPGQSLTLIATANQGSEATYESGFVIDKFPISRPNLTFSTLTVSNMSPEDSSIYLCSVQNTEAFFGQGTRLTVV.